The following is a TCR beta chain sequence with its context. Its antigen is currently unknown. All patients relapsed after autologous stem cell transplantation, and brentuximab vedotin exposure varied. Repertoires were generated with immunoSEQ multiplex PCR, while TCRdb's copy carries only in-frame clones and drops some. The sample carries 75,000 to 100,000 clones, 75% to 85% recorded once. This CDR3 is 14 amino acids long. Germline V CDR1 and CDR2: MNHNS, SASEGT. V was cut by 6 bases and J by 2 bases, with 10 bases left in between. The data were taken from a study of PD-1 blockade in classical Hodgkin lymphoma. Study-level findings and limits: In newly diagnosed patients, baseline TCR diversity was reportedly below that of healthy donors.

This chain joins TRBV6-1 and TRBJ2-2; TRBD1 or TRBD2 may be the D gene (5 bases each). This clonotype originated in a human donor with classical Hodgkin lymphoma. This specimen consisted of peripheral blood mononuclear cells (PBMCs), obtained before the second cycle of nivolumab. This CDR3 is CASRGDPNTGELFF. In DNA form, the CDR3 reads TGTGCCAGCAGGGGGGATCCAAACACCGGGGAGCTGTTTTTT.